The 23 T cell receptor beta chains presented below share a single source sample, sequenced in a study of memory CD4+ T cells and cytomegalovirus serostatus. TCRdb's copy holds only in-frame clones and misses some; the assay was immunoSEQ multiplex PCR. The sample has 40,000 to 55,000 clones; about 80% are singletons. Single viable CD3+CD4+CD8-CD45RO+ cells were sorted as the memory CD4+ T cells. Sequencing was performed on memory CD4+ T cells from blood. The receptors shown here come from an adult in good health and CMV-seronegative.

This chain's CDR3 is CASSLLRKYSNQPQHF. The CDR3 region has the DNA TGTGCCAGCAGCTTATTACGAAAATATAGCAATCAGCCCCAGCATTTT. The chain links TRBV7-2 to TRBJ1-5; D uncertain. Germline V gene sequence: CDR1 SGHTA, CDR2 FQGNSA. Trimming shortened V by 2 bases and J by 0 bases, and 11 bases separated the two germline ends. This CDR3 contains 16 residues.

The CDR3 DNA follows: TGTGCCAGCAGCGGGGGACAGCGCTACGAGCAGTACTTC. It specifies CASSGGQRYEQYF. The chain is built from TRBV11-2 and TRBJ2-7; 7 bases line up with TRBD1. This CDR3 contains 13 residues. J gave up 3 bases and V 5 bases, and 4 bases lay outside the gene matches. Germline V lookup: CDR1 SGHAT, CDR2 FQNNGV.

The chain uses TRBV7-9 and TRBJ2-5, with unresolved D. The CDR3 contains 14 residues. Between the trimmed V and J ends, which lost 2 bases and 2 bases, there was a span of 9 bases. CDR1 is SEHNR, CDR2 FQNEAQ, per germline (reference sequence). The CDR3 nucleotides read TGTGCCAGCAGCTTAATAGTCGGTCAAGAGACCCAGTACTTC. It specifies CASSLIVGQETQYF. Together with reference TRBV7-9 and TRBJ2-5, the CDR3 gives the full variable domain: DTGVSQNPRHKITKRGQNVTFRCDPISEHNRLYWYRQTLGQGPEFLTYFQNEAQLEKSRLLSDRFSAERPKGSFSTLEIQRTEQGDSAMYLCASSLIVGQETQYFGPGTRLLVL.

This clone was seen a handful of times. The CDR3 DNA follows: TGTGCCAGCAGTTCGGGGGGGCCGGACACTGAAGCTTTCTTT. Translated: CASSSGGPDTEAFF. V gene TRBV28 combines with J gene TRBJ1-1; D is possibly TRBD1 (6 bases). Germline CDR1 MDHEN, CDR2 SYDVKM. This CDR3 is 14 amino acids long. V was clipped by 4 bases and J by 3 bases, with 12 bases between them.

This clone was seen more than once but under ten times. The chain combines TRBV6-5 with TRBJ1-5, with unresolved D. Germline V gene data show CDR1 as MNHEY and CDR2 as SVGAGI. This CDR3 has 13 residues. Trimming pared 0 bases from V and 5 bases from J, leaving 5 bases between. In DNA, the CDR3 is TGTGCCAGCAGTTACTCGGTGGATCAGCCCCAGCATTTT. Encoded protein: CASSYSVDQPQHF.

The CDR3 protein is CASSKQGRDEKLFF. The CDR3, as DNA: TGTGCCAGCAGTAAACAGGGTCGGGATGAAAAACTGTTTTTT. V gene TRBV6-5 combines with J gene TRBJ1-4, with D possibly TRBD1 on 6 matching bases. Trimming pared 5 bases from V and 6 bases from J, leaving 13 bases between. This CDR3 is 14 amino acids long. CDR1 is MNHEY and CDR2 is SVGAGI in the germline V gene.

The rearrangement uses TRBV2 and TRBJ2-7, with D possibly matching TRBD2 (6 bases). CDR1 and CDR2 from the germline V gene are SNHLY and FYNNEI. This CDR3 comprises 14 residues. V was pared by 4 bases and J by 0 bases, with 10 bases between. CDR3 in amino acids: CASSVEGSSYEQYF. CDR3 nucleotides: TGTGCCAGCAGTGTGGAGGGTAGCTCCTACGAGCAGTACTTC.

The chain recombines TRBV28 with TRBJ1-3; TRBD1 is a possible D gene (6 bases). The CDR3 has 15 residues. Germline V gives CDR1 MDHEN, CDR2 SYDVKM. Trimming removed 7 bases from V and 0 bases from J, with 13 bases in between. The DNA for the CDR3 is TGTGCCAGCAACTCGGGACAATACTCTGGAAACACCATATATTTT. Translation gives CASNSGQYSGNTIYF. The full variable domain, rest sourced from reference TRBV28 and TRBJ1-3, is DVKVTQSSRYLVKRTGEKVFLECVQDMDHENMFWYRQDPGLGLRLIYFSYDVKMKEKGDIPEGYSVSREKKERFSLILESASTNQTSMYLCASNSGQYSGNTIYFGEGSWLTVV.

V is TRBV14 and J is TRBJ1-4; D gene ambiguous. Looked up from germline, CDR1 is SGHDN and CDR2 is FVKESK. The CDR3 covers 14 residues. V was trimmed by 1 base and J by 8 bases, leaving 11 bases between them. The CDR3 spells CASSQGALAEKLFF. The CDR3 DNA is TGTGCCAGCAGCCAAGGGGCCCTTGCCGAAAAACTGTTTTTT.

Turning to this clone: The same CDR3 is also encoded by other DNA sequences in this sample. The chain links TRBV28 to TRBJ1-2, with 7 bases aligning to TRBD1. Losses at the gene ends were 2 bases for V and 2 bases for J; bases not matched to a gene: 5. The CDR3 contains 15 residues. Looked up from germline, CDR1 is MDHEN and CDR2 is SYDVKM. CDR3 residues: CASSLRTGLNYGYTF. Written as DNA, the CDR3 is TGTGCCAGCAGTTTACGGACAGGATTAAACTATGGCTACACCTTC.

The rearrangement joins TRBV7-8 to TRBJ1-5; D possibly corresponds to TRBD1 (5 bases). The CDR3 has 14 amino acids. V was pared by 1 base and J by 7 bases, with 11 bases between. The V gene's germline CDR1 is SGHVS and CDR2 FQNEAQ. In nucleotides, the CDR3 is TGTGCCAGCAGCTTAGGCAGGGCCGGGCAGCCCCAGCATTTT. Its protein product is CASSLGRAGQPQHF.

This clone turned up a few times. The V call is TRBV28, the J call TRBJ1-1; 7 bases align to TRBD1. The CDR3 length is 15 residues. The ends lost 6 bases at V and 0 bases at J; junction bases unmatched: 7. CDR1 is MDHEN, CDR2 SYDVKM, per germline. The CDR3 nucleotides read TGTGCCAGCAGCCGACGGGGACAGATGAACACTGAAGCTTTCTTT. The encoded protein is CASSRRGQMNTEAFF.

The rearrangement joins TRBV5-4 to TRBJ2-7; D unclear. Germline CDR1 is SGHNT and CDR2 is YYREEE (reference sequence). This CDR3 has 12 residues. Trimming stripped 4 bases from V and 5 bases from J, with 10 bases between. For the CDR3, the DNA is TGTGCCAGCAGCACCGACACCCACGAGCAGTACTTC. It specifies CASSTDTHEQYF.

Remarks on this clone: The sample contains more than one DNA sequence encoding this CDR3. J is TRBJ1-6 and V is TRBV28, with D possibly matching TRBD1 (5 bases). V was pared by 3 bases and J by 9 bases, with 6 bases between. The CDR3 runs 12 residues. CDR1 is MDHEN, CDR2 SYDVKM, per germline. In DNA, the CDR3 is TGTGCCAGCAGTTTGGGGGTTTCACCCCTCCACTTT. Its protein product is CASSLGVSPLHF.

V usage is TRBV19 and J usage is TRBJ2-2; TRBD2 matches at 8 bases. V lost 4 bases to trimming and J lost 0 bases; unmatched junction nucleotides: 10. This CDR3 is 18 amino acids long. Looked up from germline, CDR1 is LNHDA and CDR2 is SQIVND (reference sequence). The CDR3: CASSTPGLALANTGELFF. The CDR3 region has the DNA TGTGCCAGTAGTACCCCTGGACTAGCCCTTGCGAACACCGGGGAGCTGTTTTTT. Based on the CDR3 plus reference TRBV19 and TRBJ2-2, the full variable domain is DGGITQSPKYLFRKEGQNVTLSCEQNLNHDAMYWYRQDPGQGLRLIYYSQIVNDFQKGDIAEGYSVSREKKESFPLTVTSAQKNPTAFYLCASSTPGLALANTGELFFGEGSRLTVL.

V gene TRBV7-6 combines with J gene TRBJ1-2; tentatively, D is TRBD1 (6 bases). V lost 1 base and J lost 8, with 11 bases in between. The germline V gene has CDR1 SGHVS and CDR2 FNYEAQ. The CDR3 is made up of 13 amino acids. The DNA for the CDR3 is TGTGCCAGCAGCTTAGAAAGGGGGGGAGGCTACACCTTC. Its protein is CASSLERGGGYTF.

This clone was observed a few times. The J gene is TRBJ1-5, the V gene TRBV7-8; unclear D gene. Trimming left V 7 bases short and J 5 bases short, with 15 bases between. The CDR3 covers 14 residues. Germline lookup yields CDR1 SGHVS and CDR2 FQNEAQ. The CDR3 DNA reads as TGTGCCAGCACCCTCGCCGGTTTGGATCAGCCCCAGCATTTT. Translated: CASTLAGLDQPQHF.

In regard to this clone: In the same sample, other DNA sequences code for this CDR3. Here the CDR3 DNA reads TGTGCCAGCAGTGAAGGAGGCAATCAGCCCCAGCATTTT. Amino acids: CASSEGGNQPQHF. J is TRBJ1-5 and V is TRBV2; D unresolved. V was clipped by 1 base and J by 2 bases, with 3 bases between them. Germline V gene data show CDR1 as SNHLY and CDR2 as FYNNEI. The CDR3 loop spans 13 amino acids. The whole variable domain, remainder taken from reference TRBV2 and TRBJ1-5, is EPEVTQTPSHQVTQMGQEVILRCVPISNHLYFYWYRQILGQKVEFLVSFYNNEISEKSEIFDDQFSVERPDGSNFTLKIRSTKLEDSAMYFCASSEGGNQPQHFGDGTRLSIL.

The chain joins TRBV5-1 to TRBJ2-1; D might be TRBD1 or TRBD2, each matching 6 bases. The germline V and J ends were trimmed by 0 bases and 5 bases, with 12 bases remaining between them. Germline-derived CDR1 and CDR2 are SGHRS and YFSETQ. The CDR3 consists of 15 residues. As DNA, the CDR3 is TGCGCCAGCAGCTTGGCGGGGGCGGGGAACAATGAGCAGTTCTTC. Amino acids: CASSLAGAGNNEQFF.

This chain joins TRBV28 and TRBJ1-2; D is uncertain. In germline, CDR1 is MDHEN, CDR2 SYDVKM. Trimming removed 2 bases at V and 8 bases at J, with 9 bases between. The CDR3 contains 12 residues. The CDR3 loop is CASSLPRRGYTF. CDR3 sequence (DNA): TGTGCCAGCAGTTTACCCAGGCGAGGCTACACCTTC.

The CDR3 loop is CASSLPGTGAEAFF. CDR3 DNA sequence: TGTGCCAGCAGTCTACCCGGGACAGGGGCTGAAGCTTTCTTT. The J gene is TRBJ1-1, the V gene TRBV28, with TRBD1 matching over 10 bases. J gave up 6 bases and V 5 bases, and 6 bases lay outside the gene matches. The germline CDR1 and CDR2 sequences are MDHEN and SYDVKM. The CDR3 sequence is 14 residues long.

The rearrangement uses TRBV6-1 and TRBJ2-7, with D possibly TRBD2 on 8 matching bases. The CDR3 totals 15 residues. Trimming took 3 bases from V and 7 from J, leaving 19 bases between them. Germline V gives CDR1 MNHNS, CDR2 SASEGT. CDR3 amino acids: CASSDTATGTREQYF. CDR3 coding DNA: TGTGCCAGCAGTGACACCGCGACAGGGACTAGGGAGCAGTACTTC.

This chain joins TRBV5-1 and TRBJ1-3, with D possibly matching TRBD1 (5 bases). CDR3 size: 17 residues. V was clipped by 0 bases and J by 2 bases, with 15 bases between them. Germline lookup yields CDR1 SGHRS and CDR2 YFSETQ. CDR3 sequence (DNA): TGCGCCAGCAGCTTGGGAACGGTCGGGGGAACTGGAAACACCATATATTTT. Translated, it gives CASSLGTVGGTGNTIYF.